A single sample gave rise to the 24 T cell receptor beta chains below, sequenced in a study of molecular identifiers for immune sequencing clone quantification. TCRdb redid the calling of the PCR reads with MiXCR, one entry per CDR3 protein. The sample yields around 470,000 distinct CDR3 sequences, around 23% seen once. The sample taken for sequencing was naive CD8+ T cells from blood, with Jurkat cell RNA spiked in. Subset here: FACS-sorted CD8+CD4-CCR7+CD45RA+ naive T cells. Every receptor here comes from a human donor in good health. Some libraries in this study had Jurkat cell RNA spiked in.

The chain joins TRBV4-3 to TRBJ2-7; TRBD2 aligns across 12 bases. Trimming cost V 0 bases and J 2 bases; bases outside gene matches: 8. The CDR3 totals 18 residues. Germline CDR1 reads LGHNA; CDR2 reads YSLEER. CDR3 protein: CASSQDTGPSGGAYEQYF. The CDR3 nucleotides read TGCGCCAGCAGCCAAGATACCGGTCCTAGCGGGGGGGCCTACGAGCAGTACTTC.

On this clonotype itself: Being one base from a much bigger clone, this may be a read error. The V and J genes are TRBV20-1 and TRBJ1-6; no clear D. V was pared by 7 bases and J by 0 bases, with 16 bases between. The length of the CDR3 is 16 residues. Germline V gene lookup returns CDR1 DFQATT and CDR2 SNEGSKA (reference sequence). CDR3 sequence: CSGKRRIFSYNSPLHF. The CDR3 bases are TGCAGTGGGAAGCGTCGGATTTTCTCCTATAATTCACCCCTCCACTTT.

CDR3 in DNA: TGTGCCACCCCATCGGGGGGGTCCTACAATGAGCAGTTCTTC. Translating it yields CATPSGGSYNEQFF. The chain employs TRBV24-1 and TRBJ2-1; the match to TRBD2 covers 8 bases. The CDR3 consists of 14 residues. V trimming: 9 bases; J trimming: 1 base; junction bases outside the gene matches: 4. Germline V gene lookup returns CDR1 KGHDR and CDR2 SFDVKD.

This clonotype showed up many times. This chain links TRBV20-1 with TRBJ2-7, with D possibly matching TRBD2 (5 bases). The CDR3 loop spans 11 amino acids. Trimming removed 0 bases at V and 7 bases at J, with 7 bases between. Germline V lookup: CDR1 DFQATT, CDR2 SNEGSKA (reference sequence). The CDR3 region is CSARDWEEQYF. The CDR3 nucleotides read TGCAGTGCTAGAGATTGGGAGGAGCAGTACTTC.

This clonotype was observed many times. The V and J genes are TRBV10-3 and TRBJ2-5; a weak D match, TRBD2 (6 bases). The CDR3 is 15 amino acids. Per the germline V gene, CDR1 is ENHRY and CDR2 is SYGVKD. V was cut by 3 bases and J by 2 bases, with 13 bases left in between. Here the CDR3 DNA reads TGTGCCATCAGTGATCGTTCCAGCGGGCAAGAGACCCAGTACTTC. It yields the protein CAISDRSSGQETQYF.

The rearrangement links TRBV6-4 to TRBJ1-2; possible D gene TRBD1, 6 bases. The germline gives CDR1 MRHNA, CDR2 SNTAGT. The CDR3 runs 12 residues. The V end lost 8 bases, the J end lost 4 bases, and 11 bases lay between the germline ends. This CDR3 reads CASGPDSYGYTF. In DNA form, the CDR3 reads TGTGCCAGCGGACCGGACAGCTATGGCTACACCTTC.

A word on this clonotype: This sequence may be a read error, since a much larger clone differs from it by one base. The chain couples TRBV7-9 to TRBJ2-1, with a possible D match to TRBD2 (5 bases). The CDR3 has 14 residues. In germline, CDR1 is SEHNR, CDR2 FQNEAQ (reference sequence). The V and J ends lost 7 bases and 0 bases respectively, with 10 bases between them. The CDR3 loop is CASMEDGSYNEQFF. CDR3 sequence (DNA): TGTGCCAGCATGGAGGACGGCTCCTACAATGAGCAGTTCTTC.

The chain employs TRBV7-9 and TRBJ2-7; 8 bases agree with TRBD2. The CDR3 spans 14 residues. Germline V CDR1 and CDR2: SEHNR, FQNEAQ (reference sequence). Germline trimming cut 8 bases from V and 1 base from J; bases unmatched to any gene: 7. CDR3 region: CASVSLAVSYEQYF. CDR3 nucleotides: TGTGCCAGCGTCTCACTAGCGGTTTCCTACGAGCAGTACTTC.

This clonotype showed up many times. The gene calls are TRBV7-8 and TRBJ2-1, with TRBD2 identical over 9 bases. CDR1 and CDR2 from the germline V gene are SGHVS and FQNEAQ. The CDR3 runs to 15 residues. Trimming cost V 2 bases and J 8 bases; bases outside gene matches: 7. The CDR3 region has the DNA TGTGCCAGCAGCTTATCTAGCGGGGAAAAGGATGAGCAGTTCTTC. This translates into CASSLSSGEKDEQFF.

This clonotype has only a few counts. One end of the junction is discordant with germline, which a read error may explain. This chain connects TRBV11-2 to TRBJ2-3; 7 nucleotides align to TRBD2. Germline V gives CDR1 SGHAT, CDR2 FQNNGV. The CDR3 length is 16 residues. CDR3 amino acids: CACSFYSAGDTDTQYF. CDR3 bases: TGTGCCTGCAGCTTTTATTCCGCGGGAGACACAGATACGCAGTATTTT.

Details on this clonotype: Just one base apart from a much larger clone, this may be a read error. This rearrangement joins TRBV5-6 to TRBJ2-7; D unclear. CDR1 is SGHDT and CDR2 is YYEEEE in the germline V gene. This CDR3 is 14 amino acids long. The CDR3 nucleotides read TGTGCCAGCAGCCGTCCCCCATCAAGGGCCGAGCAGCACTTC. Translating gives CASSRPPSRAEQHF.

This clonotype was counted ten times or more. The CDR3 does not close with the conserved phenylalanine or tryptophan, likely indicating a read error. The DNA is omitted, as the CDR3 cannot be located on it reliably, and the CDR3 follows TCRdb's listing. The chain has TRBV6-1 and TRBJ2-7; TRBD1, the D gene given by the table, was not confirmed from the DNA. The length of the CDR3 is 14 amino acids, counting both ends. Germline V gives CDR1 MNHNS, CDR2 SASEGT. The CDR3 here is CASSEAVSDRALTL.

Concerning this clonotype itself: A read error may produce the germline difference seen at one junction end. The gene calls are TRBV5-1 and TRBJ2-7, with TRBD1 as a possible D gene (6 bases). The CDR3 has 13 amino acids. CDR1 SGHRS and CDR2 YFSETQ come from the germline V gene. For the CDR3, the DNA is TGCGCCAGCTGCTTGGACAGCCCCTACGAGCAGTACTTC. This sequence encodes CASCLDSPYEQYF.

The sample holds many counts of this clonotype. This chain uses TRBV20-1 with TRBJ2-2; D is uncertain. The ends were cut back, 3 bases at V and 2 bases at J, with 7 bases in the middle. CDR1 is DFQATT, CDR2 SNEGSKA, per germline (reference sequence). The CDR3 extends over 13 amino acids. The CDR3 DNA follows: TGCAGTGCTAGTACTGCCAACACCGGGGAGCTGTTTTTT. As protein: CSASTANTGELFF.

This clonotype was seen ten or more times. This chain uses TRBV7-9 with TRBJ1-2; tentatively, D is TRBD1 (5 bases). The CDR3 covers 15 residues. Germline V lookup: CDR1 SEHNR, CDR2 FQNEAQ (reference sequence). The ends were cut back, 2 bases at V and 4 bases at J, with 14 bases in the middle. Written as DNA, the CDR3 is TGTGCCAGCAGCTTATTTGGGGCGGACGTCTATGGCTACACCTTC. It yields the protein CASSLFGADVYGYTF. The entire variable domain, with the rest obtained from reference TRBV7-9 and TRBJ1-2, is as follows: DTGVSQNPRHKITKRGQNVTFRCDPISEHNRLYWYRQTLGQGPEFLTYFQNEAQLEKSRLLSDRFSAERPKGSFSTLEIQRTEQGDSAMYLCASSLFGADVYGYTFGSGTRLTVV.

V gene TRBV7-2 combines with J gene TRBJ1-2; D unresolved. V was cut by 1 base and J by 5 bases, with 11 bases left in between. CDR3 size: 14 residues. Germline CDR1 SGHTA, CDR2 FQGNSA. The CDR3 region has the DNA TGTGCCAGCAGCTTAGTGTCGGGGAATTATGGCTACACCTTC. Protein product: CASSLVSGNYGYTF.

This clonotype was seen many times. The genes are TRBV11-2 and TRBJ2-1; D remains ambiguous. Germline CDR1 reads SGHAT; CDR2 reads FQNNGV. The CDR3 is made up of 14 amino acids. The V gene lost 3 bases and the J gene lost 4 bases, with 10 bases spanning the gap. DNA of the CDR3: TGTGCCAGCAGCTTCCCGCCCACATACAATGAGCAGTTCTTC. It yields the protein CASSFPPTYNEQFF.

This clonotype was picked up many times. The rearrangement uses TRBV29-1 and TRBJ1-4; TRBD1 agrees at 7 bases. CDR3 length: 16 amino acids. Losses at the gene ends were 0 bases for V and 4 bases for J; bases not matched to a gene: 8. CDR1 SQVTM and CDR2 ANQGSEA come from the germline V gene. CDR3 DNA: TGCAGCGTTGAAGATCCAGCGGACAGGATTAATGAAAAACTGTTTTTT. As protein: CSVEDPADRINEKLFF.

The chain links TRBV7-9 to TRBJ2-1, with D unclear. The CDR3 has 13 residues. Trimming cost V 3 bases and J 8 bases, with 11 bases left between them. Germline CDR1 and CDR2: SEHNR and FQNEAQ (reference sequence). CDR3 region: CASSFPYSDEQFF. The CDR3 nucleotides are TGTGCCAGCAGCTTCCCTTATAGTGATGAGCAGTTCTTC.

This chain connects TRBV4-3 to TRBJ2-5; the D gene is possibly TRBD2 (6 bases). The CDR3 extends over 16 amino acids. Per germline, CDR1 LGHNA and CDR2 YSLEER. Trimming stripped 2 bases from V and 5 bases from J, with 18 bases between. CDR3 in DNA: TGCGCCAGCAGCCAAAACGATGGAGGGGCCACGGAGACCCAGTACTTC. It translates to CASSQNDGGATETQYF.

This clonotype was observed once. The chain joins TRBV12-5 to TRBJ2-1; tentative D call: TRBD2 (5 bases). Trimming removed 0 bases from V and 0 bases from J, with 12 bases in between. Germline V gene sequence: CDR1 LGHNT, CDR2 FRNRAP. The CDR3 consists of 17 residues. The CDR3 DNA follows: TGTGCTAGTGGTTTGGTACTCCCGGGGAACTCCTACAATGAGCAGTTCTTC. Translated: CASGLVLPGNSYNEQFF.

The chain couples TRBV4-1 to TRBJ2-4; D might be TRBD1 (6 bases). Trimming took off 3 bases at V and 1 base at J, with 7 bases between the two ends. The CDR3 is 14 amino acids. CDR1 is MGHRA and CDR2 is YSYEKL in the germline V gene. Here the CDR3 DNA reads TGCGCCAGCAGCCAGGGGGCCGCCAAAAACATTCAGTACTTC. Amino acids: CASSQGAAKNIQYF.

This clonotype has just a few counts. The V call is TRBV6-2 or TRBV6-3, the J call TRBJ2-7; 13 positions agree with TRBD2. The CDR3 has 15 amino acids. The germline gives CDR1 MNHEY, CDR2 SVGEGT. V shed 6 bases, J shed 4 bases, and the junction held 6 bases outside the gene matches. CDR3 in amino acids: CASSGPGLAGYEQYF. In DNA, the CDR3 is TGTGCCAGCAGCGGACCGGGACTAGCGGGATACGAGCAGTACTTC.

This chain links TRBV20-1 with TRBJ2-5; a possible D gene is TRBD2 (5 bases). This CDR3 has 15 residues. Trimming shortened V by 7 bases and J by 0 bases, and 18 bases separated the two germline ends. CDR1 and CDR2 (germline): DFQATT, SNEGSKA (reference sequence). CDR3 sequence reads: CSVPSRRWNQETQYF. As DNA, the CDR3 is TGCAGTGTTCCTAGCAGACGTTGGAACCAAGAGACCCAGTACTTC.